This T cell receptor beta chain was recovered during a study of blood T cells in healthy people across ages. Study outcomes and limitations: Long-lived donors exceeded aged donors in naive CD4+ cells and diversity.

The ends were cut back, 9 bases at V and 9 bases at J, with 18 bases in the middle. The CDR3 sequence is 13 residues long. It was with a sample-barcoded 5' primer and a J-beta primer mix that a second PCR of about 6 to 12 cycles was run. Each CDR3 protein gets one entry after TCRdb re-called the 5' RACE reads with MiXCR. The table includes under 850,000 distinct CDR3 sequences, approximately 35% detected once. Comments on this clonotype: Its antigen is unidentified.

The rearrangement joins TRBV12-3 or TRBV12-4 to TRBJ2-1, with D possibly TRBD1 on 5 matching bases. This clonotype was sampled from a man younger than 35 in good health. Sequencing was performed on blood. The DNA for the CDR3 is TGTGCCAGTCGACCGGACAATTGGGGTGAGCAGTTCTTC. It yields the protein CASRPDNWGEQFF.